A selection of T cell receptor beta chains follows, all from one sample in a study of T cell responses to AZD1222 COVID-19 vaccine. This table comes from immunoSEQ multiplex PCR, and its TCRdb copy is limited to in-frame clones, with some not included. The sample records more than 70,000 clones, roughly nine tenths being singletons. Sequences were derived from peripheral blood, sampled on day 0 of AZD1222 vaccination. The receptors shown here come from an adult in good health. Both conserved end residues are part of each CDR3. Fields, in order: D gene, J gene, V gene, clone size, CDR3 protein, CDR3 DNA. D genes are given only for firm matches. Clone sizes are given selectively: once, few, many, or a class where the clone is expanded.

- | TRBJ2-7 | TRBV30 | - | CAWSVKGAYEQYF | TGTGCCTGGAGTGTAAAGGGAGCCTACGAGCAGTACTTC
TRBD1 | TRBJ1-1 | TRBV7-2 | - | CASREDRDTEAFF | TGTGCCAGCAGGGAGGACAGGGACACTGAAGCTTTCTTT
- | TRBJ2-2 | TRBV5-1 | - | CASSRTSTGELFF | TGCGCCAGCAGCCGAACAAGCACCGGGGAGCTGTTTTTT
TRBD2 | TRBJ2-7 | TRBV29-1 | - | CSVREGGGKEQYF | TGCAGCGTTAGAGAAGGCGGGGGGAAAGAGCAGTACTTC
- | TRBJ2-5 | TRBV12-3/TRBV12-4 | - | CASSFGETQYF | TGTGCCAGCAGTTTCGGAGAGACCCAGTACTTC
- | TRBJ1-2 | TRBV5-6 | - | CASTRLDKHGYTF | TGTGCCAGCACCCGCTTAGACAAGCATGGCTACACCTTC
TRBD1 | TRBJ1-1 | TRBV6-2/TRBV6-3 | few | CASSYERGRRDLGTEAFF | TGTGCCAGCAGTTATGAAAGGGGGCGCCGGGATTTGGGGACTGAAGCTTTCTTT
TRBD1 | TRBJ2-1 | TRBV3-1/TRBV3-2 | - | CASSHWDRGGNEQFF | TGTGCCAGCAGCCATTGGGACAGGGGGGGCAATGAGCAGTTCTTC
- | TRBJ1-5 | TRBV12-5 | - | CASGSSRGRILISNQPQHF | TGTGCTAGTGGCAGCTCCCGGGGCCGAATACTTATTAGCAATCAGCCCCAGCATTTT
- | TRBJ1-2 | TRBV5-4 | - | CASSLGLGGSYGYTF | TGTGCCAGCAGCCTGGGGCTGGGGGGAAGCTATGGCTACACCTTC
TRBD2 | TRBJ2-7 | TRBV7-8 | - | CASSLLRLAGTYEQYF | TGTGCCAGCAGCTTATTAAGGCTAGCGGGGACCTACGAGCAGTACTTC
TRBD2 | TRBJ2-1 | TRBV19 | - | CASSLAGNNEQFF | TGTGCCAGTAGCCTAGCGGGTAACAATGAGCAGTTCTTC
- | TRBJ1-2 | TRBV27 | - | CASSSGPNYGYTF | TGTGCCAGCAGTTCCGGTCCTAACTATGGCTACACCTTC
TRBD2 | TRBJ2-1 | TRBV5-6 | - | CASSLDGYLRRGTYNEQFF | TGTGCCAGCAGCTTGGACGGATACCTGAGGCGGGGGACCTACAATGAGCAGTTCTTC
- | TRBJ1-6 | TRBV5-8 | - | CASRGDTNSPLHF | TGTGCCAGCAGGGGGGACACAAATTCACCCCTCCACTTT
- | TRBJ2-7 | TRBV6-1 | - | CASTPNGQGRQYF | TGTGCCAGCACCCCAAACGGGCAGGGCCGGCAGTACTTC
- | TRBJ1-2 | TRBV5-1 | - | CASSLGDTNYGYTF | TGCGCCAGCAGCTTGGGGGACACGAACTATGGCTACACCTTC
- | TRBJ2-2 | TRBV6-5 | - | CASSYSGVTGELFF | TGTGCCAGCAGTTACTCAGGGGTCACCGGGGAGCTGTTTTTT
- | TRBJ1-2 | TRBV15 | - | CATSSGGTLPNYGYTF | TGTGCCACCAGCAGTGGAGGGACTCTTCCTAACTATGGCTACACCTTC
- | TRBJ2-3 | TRBV18 | - | CASSPARGTDTQYF | TGTGCCAGCTCACCAGCCCGGGGGACGGATACGCAGTATTTT
TRBD2 | TRBJ2-3 | TRBV5-1 | - | CASSFVAGGGDTQYF | TGCGCCAGCAGCTTCGTAGCGGGAGGCGGAGATACGCAGTATTTT
- | TRBJ1-4 | TRBV2 | - | CASSEMGNEKLFF | TGTGCCAGCAGTGAGATGGGGAATGAAAAACTGTTTTTT
TRBD1 | TRBJ1-2 | TRBV7-2 | - | CASSPNTGGYGYTF | TGTGCCAGCAGCCCTAACACAGGGGGATATGGCTACACCTTC
- | TRBJ1-2 | TRBV6-5 | few | CASRTTLYGYTF | TGTGCCAGCAGGACGACTTTATATGGCTACACCTTC
TRBD1 | TRBJ2-2 | TRBV6-1 | - | CASSLLGTDTGELFF | TGTGCCAGCAGCCTGCTGGGGACAGACACCGGGGAGCTGTTTTTT
- | TRBJ2-3 | TRBV9 | - | CASSVLDLGGTDTQYF | TGTGCCAGCAGCGTATTGGACTTAGGCGGCACAGATACGCAGTATTTT
TRBD2 | TRBJ2-7 | TRBV10-3 | - | CATRREGNTYEQYF | TGTGCCACGCGGCGGGAGGGTAATACCTACGAGCAGTACTTC
- | TRBJ2-7 | TRBV7-2 | - | CASSPGLRTYEQYF | TGTGCCAGCAGCCCGGGACTTCGGACCTACGAGCAGTACTTC
- | TRBJ1-2 | TRBV12-3/TRBV12-4 | - | CASSKSGNYGYTF | TGTGCCAGCAGTAAGAGTGGAAACTATGGCTACACCTTC
- | TRBJ1-5 | TRBV24-1 | - | CATSDRFSVNQPQHF | TGTGCCACCAGTGATCGTTTCTCTGTCAATCAGCCCCAGCATTTT
- | TRBJ2-3 | TRBV18 | - | CASSPLQTHTDTQYF | TGTGCCAGCTCACCACTACAGACACACACAGATACGCAGTATTTT
- | TRBJ2-5 | TRBV30 | - | CAWSRLTDQETQYF | TGTGCCTGGAGTCGTCTGACAGACCAAGAGACCCAGTACTTC
- | TRBJ1-2 | TRBV15 | - | CATSRSLAGFGYTF | TGTGCCACCAGCAGATCCCTCGCCGGCTTCGGCTACACCTTC
- | TRBJ1-1 | TRBV18 | - | CASSPLEAPNTEAFF | TGTGCCAGCTCACCACTTGAGGCGCCGAACACTGAAGCTTTCTTT
- | TRBJ2-7 | TRBV11-3 | - | CASSLELGGQGVSYEQYF | TGTGCCAGCAGCTTAGAACTCGGGGGGCAGGGGGTCTCCTACGAGCAGTACTTC
- | TRBJ2-7 | TRBV12-3/TRBV12-4 | - | CASSPVNSQEQYF | TGTGCCAGCAGCCCAGTAAATTCTCAGGAGCAGTACTTC
- | TRBJ2-1 | TRBV7-9 | few | CASSFSLRRPGTGFF | TGTGCCAGCAGCTTTAGTCTTAGACGACCCGGGACGGGGTTCTTC
- | TRBJ1-2 | TRBV11-2 | - | CASSLRYGQGSGYTF | TGTGCCAGCAGCCTCAGATACGGGCAGGGGAGTGGCTACACCTTC
- | TRBJ1-6 | TRBV11-1 | once | CASSPGRNNSPLHF | TGTGCCAGCAGCCCGGGACGTAATAATTCACCCCTCCACTTT
- | TRBJ2-2 | TRBV7-3 | once | CASSLLGPGAGELFF | TGTGCCAGCAGCCTACTAGGGCCAGGAGCCGGGGAGCTGTTTTTT
- | TRBJ1-6 | TRBV3-1/TRBV3-2 | - | CASSVSNSPLHF | TGTGCCAGCAGCGTTAGTAATTCACCCCTCCACTTT